The source of this T cell receptor beta chain is a study of T cell responses to AZD1222 COVID-19 vaccine. Study-level points and caveats: At 160-218 and 743-854, vaccine-associated CD4 TCRs were dominant, and they spanned spike. Only a handful of people who got AZD1222 tested seropositive at baseline. Donors skewed white British and female; clonal diversity was possibly underestimated.

A few counts support this clone. Antigen: not known. There are 12 residues in the CDR3. CDR1 and CDR2 (germline): SQVTM, ANQGSEA. The V gene lost 7 bases and the J gene lost 1 base, with 10 bases spanning the gap. The data were produced by immunoSEQ multiplex PCR, yet TCRdb's version contains in-frame clones alone and is incomplete. This sample carries approximately 150,000 clones, roughly 92% of them seen once, and the ten largest clones take 1.3%. This chain joins TRBV29-1 and TRBJ1-1; D might be TRBD1 (6 bases). The material sequenced was peripheral blood, taken on day 0 of AZD1222 vaccination. The sequence came from an adult in good health. Here the CDR3 reads CSAGASNTEAFF. CDR3 coding DNA: TGCAGCGCAGGGGCTTCGAACACTGAAGCTTTCTTT.